This T cell receptor (beta chain) was identified in a study of T cell repertoires in cytomegalovirus infection. Findings of the study overall: Summed frequency of shared TCR beta families picked out CMV carriers who also had the relevant HLA. HLA-C-restricted TCR beta clonotypes specific for CMV led the ex vivo response.

Via MiXCR, TCRdb re-called the reads, giving one row per CDR3 protein. The table shows 650,000 to 900,000 distinct CDR3 sequences, with 25% to 35% occurring only once. As for this clonotype: Its antigen is unknown.

Trimming cost V 3 bases and J 0 bases; bases outside gene matches: 10. CDR1 is LGHDT and CDR2 is YNNKEL in the germline V gene (reference sequence). This CDR3 region has 19 residues. This receptor was obtained from a human donor in good health (CMV status not recorded). Some clones in this sample may be carry-over from other donors' samples. V usage is TRBV3-1 and J usage is TRBJ2-6, with 8 positions matching TRBD2. Sequenced material: cultured CD8+ T cells from PBMCs, taken from culture after CMV antigen stimulation. The CDR3 DNA is TGTGCCAGCAGCCACCCCGGACTAGCTATCCCCTCTGGGGCCAACGTCCTGACTTTC. Amino acids: CASSHPGLAIPSGANVLTF.